Sequencing of this T cell receptor beta chain was carried out in a study of OX40 agonist ivuxolimab in advanced cancers. General study results and limits: Doses of 0.1 to 3.0 mg/kg were accompanied by clonal expansion of CD4+ and CD8+ blood T cells by week 6.

Sequenced by immunoSEQ multiplex PCR; TCRdb stores in-frame clones only, minus some. The sample contains roughly 70,000 clones, 88% of which appear only once. Of note for this clone: Its antigen is still unknown.

The CDR3 is made up of 14 amino acids. V was cut by 1 base and J by 2 bases, with 9 bases left in between. CDR1 and CDR2 (germline): SEHNR, FQNEAQ (reference sequence). V usage is TRBV7-9 and J usage is TRBJ2-7, with unresolved D. The sequence derives from an adult with an advanced solid tumor such as melanoma, head and neck, liver or kidney cancer. Specimen: CD4+ or CD8+ T cells sorted from blood, collected in a trial of the OX40 agonist ivuxolimab. The CDR3 nucleotides read TGTGCCAGCAGCTTAGGTGAACACACCTACGAGCAGTACTTC. Translated, it gives CASSLGEHTYEQYF.